These 18 T cell receptor beta chains were all obtained from the same sample, sequenced in a study of cytomegalovirus exposure and HLA in healthy donors. The PCR was carried out with 60 Vbeta primers and 13 Jbeta primers. The assay was immunoSEQ multiplex PCR, and TCRdb's table has in-frame clones only and misses some. The repertoire includes approximately 160,000 clones, 65% to 70% of them detected once, and around 4.3% sits in the top ten. Source material: PBMCs. The source is a woman younger than 35 in good health and CMV-seropositive.

V and J are TRBV9 and TRBJ1-1; 9 bases are a match to TRBD1. Germline CDR1 and CDR2: SGDLS and YYNGEE. This CDR3 spans 15 amino acids. V was pared by 3 bases and J by 1 base, with 4 bases of the junction left unmatched. CDR3 in amino acids: CASSGTQGANTEAFF. CDR3 in DNA: TGTGCCAGCAGCGGGACACAGGGGGCGAACACTGAAGCTTTCTTT.

The chain has TRBV28 and TRBJ2-1; D remains unclear. CDR1 and CDR2 from the germline V gene are MDHEN and SYDVKM. The V gene lost 4 bases and the J gene lost 6 bases, with 13 bases spanning the gap. This CDR3 has 14 amino acids. Here the CDR3 DNA reads TGTGCCAGCAGTTCCGATGTAATCGGCAATGAGCAGTTCTTC. The encoded protein is CASSSDVIGNEQFF.

The chain couples TRBV2 to TRBJ2-5; 10 positions match TRBD2. The DNA matches TRBJ2-7 better at its end, which makes the J call doubtful. There are 15 residues in the CDR3. Looked up from germline, CDR1 is SNHLY and CDR2 is FYNNEI. Here the CDR3 DNA reads TGTGCCAGCAGTGAAAGCCTAGCGGGGGTCTACGAGCAGTACTTC. The encoded protein is CASSESLAGVYEQYF.

DNA of the CDR3: TGTGCCAGTAGTATAATTGGACAGGGCGAGGGTCAGCCCCAGCATTTT. Translation: CASSIIGQGEGQPQHF. This rearrangement joins TRBV19 to TRBJ1-5; 8 bases line up with TRBD1. Trimming removed 2 bases from V and 6 bases from J; junction bases left unmatched: 9. The germline CDR1 and CDR2 sequences are LNHDA and SQIVND (reference sequence). The CDR3 extends over 16 amino acids.

In DNA form, the CDR3 reads TGTGCCAGCAGCACCCAGGGACAGGGGGCAGAGACCCAGTACTTC. Translating gives CASSTQGQGAETQYF. V gene TRBV6-6 combines with J gene TRBJ2-5, with 12 positions matching TRBD1. Losses at the gene ends were 6 bases for V and 4 bases for J; bases not matched to a gene: 6. This CDR3 region has 15 residues. Germline CDR1 reads MNHNY; CDR2 reads SVGAGI (reference sequence).

The chain's CDR3 is CASSFAGTRADTQYF. CDR3 DNA: TGTGCCAGCAGCTTCGCCGGGACTAGGGCGGATACGCAGTATTTT. The chain couples TRBV7-3 to TRBJ2-3; 8 bases are shared with TRBD2. Per germline, CDR1 SGHTA and CDR2 FQGTGA. V trimming: 3 bases; J trimming: 6 bases; junction bases outside the gene matches: 8. This CDR3 has 15 residues.

The chain joins TRBV6-5 to TRBJ2-4, with no clear D. Germline lookup yields CDR1 MNHEY and CDR2 SVGAGI. The CDR3 is 14 amino acids. The V end lost 5 bases, the J end lost 0 bases, and 8 bases lay between the germline ends. Here the CDR3 DNA reads TGTGCCAGCAGTCGAGGTCTAGCCAAAAACATTCAGTACTTC. This sequence encodes CASSRGLAKNIQYF.

This clone occurred a few times. The rearrangement uses TRBV7-6 and TRBJ1-2; 7 nucleotides line up with TRBD1. The CDR3 sequence is 14 residues long. With 5 bases clipped from V and 8 bases from J, the junction kept 11 bases outside the gene matches. CDR1 and CDR2 from the germline V gene are SGHVS and FNYEAQ. DNA of the CDR3: TGTGCCAGCAGCGCCTCAGTGGGGGGACAGGGCTACACCTTC. Protein product: CASSASVGGQGYTF.

V is TRBV5-1 and J is TRBJ1-1; no firm D call. Per the germline V gene, CDR1 is SGHRS and CDR2 is YFSETQ. V lost 5 bases, J lost 1 base, and 24 bases lay in between. The CDR3 covers 18 residues. In DNA form, the CDR3 reads TGCGCCAGCAGTTCCGGCTTTCGGGGTCCGAAGGGGAACACTGAAGCTTTCTTT. Translating gives CASSSGFRGPKGNTEAFF.

J is TRBJ2-3 and V is TRBV7-9; 9 bases are a match to TRBD2. Germline V gives CDR1 SEHNR, CDR2 FQNEAQ (reference sequence). V lost 8 bases, J lost 5 bases, and 17 bases stayed unmatched. CDR3 length: 17 residues. The CDR3 DNA follows: TGTGCCAGCGAGCCACCGGGACTAGCATTAGTACGAGATACGCAGTATTTT. Residues: CASEPPGLALVRDTQYF.

The J gene is TRBJ1-5, the V gene TRBV29-1, with 7 bases lining up with TRBD1. The CDR3 is 12 residues long. Germline V lookup: CDR1 SQVTM, CDR2 ANQGSEA. The trim removed 6 bases at V and 6 bases at J, leaving 5 bases unmatched. The DNA for the CDR3 is TGCAGCGTGGGGGACAGTTTTCAGCCCCAGCATTTT. Its translation is CSVGDSFQPQHF.

In this sample, this clone turned up a few times. J is TRBJ1-2 and V is TRBV5-1; 8 nucleotides match TRBD1. Unmatched junction bases numbered 12, after V lost 3 bases and J lost 8 bases. This CDR3 is built from 15 residues. Germline V CDR1 and CDR2: SGHRS, YFSETQ. CDR3 DNA: TGCGCCAGCAGCTCGGAGGCCGACAGGGGAAGAGGCTACACCTTC. Protein sequence: CASSSEADRGRGYTF.

V usage is TRBV30 and J usage is TRBJ2-7; the D is unclear. The V and J ends lost 1 base and 6 bases respectively, with 13 bases between them. The CDR3 contains 13 residues. Germline values: CDR1 GTSNPN, CDR2 SVGIG (reference sequence). In DNA form, the CDR3 reads TGTGCCTGGAGTGATCAACCCTACGGCGAGCAGTACTTC. It specifies CAWSDQPYGEQYF.

V gene TRBV6-5 combines with J gene TRBJ2-7, with TRBD1 matching 12 bases. Looked up from germline, CDR1 is MNHEY and CDR2 is SVGAGI. This CDR3 is built from 15 residues. After removal of 6 bases from V and 2 bases from J, the junction contained 5 bases not matched to a gene. The CDR3 sequence is CASRTGQGATYEQYF. Here the CDR3 DNA reads TGTGCCAGCAGAACGGGACAGGGGGCAACCTACGAGCAGTACTTC.

The chain has TRBV2 and TRBJ2-3; perhaps TRBD1 as D (6 bases). Germline CDR1 SNHLY, CDR2 FYNNEI. V was cut by 1 base and J by 6 bases, with 20 bases left in between. This CDR3 spans 17 amino acids. The CDR3 sequence is CASSEGYGQRVADTQYF. Written as DNA, the CDR3 is TGTGCCAGCAGTGAAGGGTATGGACAGAGGGTAGCGGATACGCAGTATTTT.

The chain has TRBV10-1 and TRBJ1-1; 10 positions match TRBD1. The V gene end was trimmed by 0 bases and the J gene end by 8 bases; junction bases not matched to a gene: 6. Germline V gives CDR1 WNHNN, CDR2 SYGVQD (reference sequence). This CDR3 has 15 residues. The CDR3 nucleotides are TGCGCCAGCAGTGAGTCCGGGGGACAGGGGACCGAAGCTTTCTTT. Encoded protein: CASSESGGQGTEAFF.

The chain joins TRBV5-4 to TRBJ1-3, with 7 positions matching TRBD1. Germline CDR1 reads SGHNT; CDR2 reads YYREEE (reference sequence). CDR3 length: 17 residues. V shed 4 bases, J shed 1 base, and the junction held 11 bases outside the gene matches. Here the CDR3 reads CASSKVTGVPSGNTIYF. In DNA, the CDR3 is TGTGCCAGCAGCAAAGTAACAGGGGTACCATCTGGAAACACCATATATTTT.

The chain couples TRBV7-2 to TRBJ2-7; 8 positions match TRBD1. The ends lost 5 bases at V and 3 bases at J; junction bases unmatched: 3. The germline V gene has CDR1 SGHTA and CDR2 FQGNSA. The CDR3 is made up of 13 amino acids. The CDR3 nucleotides read TGTGCCAGCAGCACCACAGGGGGCTACGAGCAGTACTTC. As protein: CASSTTGGYEQYF.